One and the same sample provided the 32 T cell receptor beta chains below, sequenced in a study of vaccination and CD4 T cells after COVID-19. Researchers used the Oncomine TCR Beta short-read assay to sequence DNA from cultured CD4+ T cells. TCRdb reprocessed the PCR reads via MiXCR and lists one record per CDR3 protein. The sample yields about 12,000 distinct CDR3 sequences, about 50% seen once. As for treatment: roughly 10-day PBMC culture with coronavirus spike peptide pools or control peptides (ViraFEST assay). Their antigen targets remain unknown. The sample taken for sequencing was CD4+ T cells from blood, cultured in vitro. The receptors were sampled from a human donor who had recovered from COVID-19.

This clonotype was observed a handful of times. The rearrangement joins TRBV20-1 to TRBJ2-3; D is uncertain. V was cut by 8 bases and J by 0 bases, with 9 bases left in between. The CDR3 length is 12 residues. Germline CDR1 is DFQATT and CDR2 is SNEGSKA (reference sequence). CDR3 protein: CSTFESTDTQYF. In DNA form, the CDR3 reads TGCAGTACCTTTGAGAGCACAGATACGCAGTATTTT.

This clonotype was picked up one time. This chain links TRBV7-3 with TRBJ2-5; 11 nucleotides align to TRBD2. Trimming removed 4 bases from V and 7 bases from J; junction bases left unmatched: 5. This CDR3 is 14 amino acids long. Germline values: CDR1 SGHTA, CDR2 FQGTGA. CDR3 in amino acids: CASSSGTSGGTQYF. In DNA form, the CDR3 reads TGTGCCAGCAGCTCCGGGACTAGCGGTGGGACCCAGTACTTC. Using reference TRBV7-3 and TRBJ2-5 for the parts outside the CDR3, the full variable domain is GAGVSQTPSNKVTEKGKYVELRCDPISGHTALYWYRQSLGQGPEFLIYFQGTGAADDSGLPNDRFFAVRPEGSVSTLKIQRTERGDSAVYLCASSSGTSGGTQYFGPGTRLLVL.

This clonotype was counted a few times. The rearrangement links TRBV7-9 to TRBJ1-2; D call uncertain. The CDR3 loop spans 15 amino acids. Trimming shortened V by 3 bases and J by 4 bases, and 15 bases separated the two germline ends. CDR1 and CDR2 (germline): SEHNR, FQNEAQ (reference sequence). The CDR3 sequence is CASSLSPGRTYGYTF. Written as DNA, the CDR3 is TGTGCCAGCAGCTTGAGTCCCGGACGGACCTATGGCTACACCTTC.

The genes are TRBV30 and TRBJ2-1; D remains ambiguous. The CDR3 consists of 13 residues. Deletions cut 3 bases from V and 6 bases from J, with 12 bases between. Germline CDR1 is GTSNPN and CDR2 is SVGIG (reference sequence). The CDR3 coding sequence is TGTGCCTGGAGATCATCGGGTTTCAATGAGCAGTTCTTC. Protein sequence: CAWRSSGFNEQFF.

V gene TRBV18 combines with J gene TRBJ1-1; 8 bases fit TRBD1. With 4 bases clipped from V and 1 base from J, the junction kept 5 bases outside the gene matches. The CDR3 consists of 15 residues. Germline loops: CDR1 KGHSH, CDR2 LQKENI. In nucleotides, the CDR3 is TGTGCCAGCTCACTGACGACAGGGGCGAACACTGAAGCTTTCTTT. It translates to CASSLTTGANTEAFF.

CDR3 region: CSVPRAGAGETQYF. CDR3 nucleotide sequence: TGCAGTGTTCCGCGAGCGGGAGCGGGGGAGACCCAGTACTTC. The chain is built from TRBV20-1 and TRBJ2-5, with 8 bases matching TRBD2. The germline gives CDR1 DFQATT, CDR2 SNEGSKA (reference sequence). CDR3 size: 14 residues. With 7 bases clipped from V and 5 bases from J, the junction kept 12 bases outside the gene matches.

The chain is built from TRBV7-3 and TRBJ1-6; unclear D gene. Germline CDR1 and CDR2: SGHTA and FQGTGA. V dropped 1 base and J dropped 7 bases, with 5 bases sitting between them. The CDR3 runs to 13 residues. The CDR3 DNA follows: TGTGCCAGCAGCTTAATCGACAATTCACCCCTCCACTTT. Protein sequence: CASSLIDNSPLHF.

This clonotype appeared once. The V call is TRBV7-3, the J call TRBJ2-5, with 10 nucleotides matching TRBD2. The CDR3 runs 17 residues. Germline V CDR1 and CDR2: SGHTA, FQGTGA. With V trimmed by 3 bases and J by 5 bases, 12 bases remained unmatched. CDR3 amino acids: CASSLGTSVQSGETQYF. The CDR3 region has the DNA TGTGCCAGCAGCTTGGGGACTAGCGTCCAGTCGGGGGAGACCCAGTACTTC.

This clonotype was seen a handful of times. The gene calls are TRBV6-4 and TRBJ2-3; 10 bases align to TRBD1. The length of the CDR3 is 15 residues. V gave up 0 bases and J gave up 4 bases; unmatched junction bases: 1. Germline CDR1 and CDR2: MRHNA and SNTAGT. Written as DNA, the CDR3 is TGTGCCAGCAGTGACTCGGGACAGGGGTCAGATACGCAGTATTTT. The encoded protein is CASSDSGQGSDTQYF.

The rearrangement links TRBV10-2 to TRBJ1-6; D may be TRBD1 (5 bases). Germline loops: CDR1 WSHSY, CDR2 SAAADI. V lost 6 bases and J lost 7, with 13 bases in between. The CDR3 loop spans 14 amino acids. CDR3 coding DNA: TGCGCCAGCAGGCAGCCAGGGTACAATTCACCCCTCCACTTT. Amino acid sequence: CASRQPGYNSPLHF.

CDR3 sequence (DNA): TGTGCCAGCAGCGGTACTAGCGGGATCCCCTACAATGAGCAGTTCTTC. Encoded protein: CASSGTSGIPYNEQFF. The genes are TRBV7-3 and TRBJ2-1, with 10 bases aligning to TRBD2. The CDR3 spans 16 residues. J lost 2 bases, V lost 5 bases, and 6 bases had no gene match. Germline-derived CDR1 and CDR2 are SGHTA and FQGTGA.

This clonotype showed up just a few times. The V and J genes are TRBV6-2 or TRBV6-3 and TRBJ2-2, with TRBD1 as a possible D gene (5 bases). With 6 bases removed from V and 1 base from J, the gap between germline ends came to 15 bases. The CDR3 has 16 amino acids. The germline V gene encodes CDR1 MNHEY and CDR2 SVGEGT. This CDR3 reads CASRLGWQGNTGELFF. The CDR3 region has the DNA TGTGCCAGCAGACTCGGGTGGCAGGGGAACACCGGGGAGCTGTTTTTT.

The genes are TRBV30 and TRBJ1-6; D remains unclear. Germline V gene lookup returns CDR1 GTSNPN and CDR2 SVGIG (reference sequence). CDR3 size: 13 residues. The V and J ends lost 3 bases and 7 bases respectively, with 10 bases between them. The CDR3 sequence is CAWRRGRNSPLHF. As DNA, the CDR3 is TGTGCCTGGAGGCGAGGCAGAAATTCACCCCTCCACTTT.

This sequence joins TRBV6-5 and TRBJ2-7; the D gene could be TRBD1 or TRBD2 (5 bases each). The length of the CDR3 is 15 residues. From germline, CDR1 is MNHEY and CDR2 SVGAGI. The V and J ends lost 0 bases and 2 bases respectively, with 11 bases between them. This CDR3 reads CASSYSGDGTYEQYF. The CDR3 DNA sequence: TGTGCCAGCAGTTACTCGGGGGACGGGACCTACGAGCAGTACTTC.

This sequence joins TRBV11-3 and TRBJ2-5; a possible D gene is TRBD1 (6 bases). Trimming took 7 bases from V and 2 from J, leaving 14 bases between them. The germline V gene encodes CDR1 SGHNT and CDR2 YENEEA. The CDR3 is 14 amino acids. CDR3 bases: TGTGCCAGCACCCCCCCCGGGACACAAGAGACCCAGTACTTC. This encodes CASTPPGTQETQYF.

CDR3 protein: CASRRLAGPYEQYF. CDR3 nucleotides: TGTGCCAGCAGGAGACTAGCGGGACCCTACGAGCAGTACTTC. This rearrangement joins TRBV6-1 to TRBJ2-7, with TRBD2 matching 11 bases. V was clipped by 6 bases and J by 2 bases; unmatched bases: 3. The CDR3 has 14 amino acids. Per the germline V gene, CDR1 is MNHNS and CDR2 is SASEGT.

This clonotype occurred a few times. The CDR3 sequence is CASSNGTGLGYTF. The CDR3 bases are TGTGCCAGCAGCAACGGGACAGGGCTCGGCTACACCTTC. This sequence joins TRBV21-1 and TRBJ1-2; TRBD1, the table's D call, was not compared with the DNA. TRBV21-1 is designated a pseudogene. The CDR3 spans 13 residues.

This chain links TRBV7-3 with TRBJ2-3, with D possibly being TRBD2 (5 bases). Germline V gives CDR1 SGHTA, CDR2 FQGTGA. The CDR3 is 14 amino acids. The germline V and J ends were trimmed by 5 bases and 2 bases, with 11 bases remaining between them. The CDR3 DNA sequence: TGTGCCAGCAGCCCGGGGTACCCCACAGATACGCAGTATTTT. Translating it yields CASSPGYPTDTQYF.

This clonotype appeared a few times. V is TRBV4-1 and J is TRBJ2-3; TRBD1 matches 8 bases. Germline CDR1 and CDR2: MGHRA and YSYEKL. CDR3 length equals 15 residues. J lost 1 base, V lost 5 bases, and 5 bases had no gene match. The CDR3 reads CASSYPGQGTDTQYF. The CDR3 region has the DNA TGCGCCAGCAGCTATCCGGGACAGGGCACAGATACGCAGTATTTT.

In this sample, this clonotype turned up a few times. The V and J genes are TRBV20-1 and TRBJ1-4; D not certain. V was trimmed by 6 bases and J by 4 bases, leaving 15 bases between them. The CDR3 is 14 amino acids. Looked up from germline, CDR1 is DFQATT and CDR2 is SNEGSKA (reference sequence). The CDR3 loop reads CSASGLRLNEKLFF. The DNA for the CDR3 is TGCAGTGCGAGCGGACTGAGGCTTAATGAAAAACTGTTTTTT.

The chain carries TRBV6-2 or TRBV6-3 and TRBJ1-2; no definite D call. CDR3 length: 12 residues. V was pared by 6 bases and J by 4 bases, with 9 bases between. In germline, CDR1 is MNHEY, CDR2 SVGEGT. CDR3 sequence: CASSPGGYGYTF. CDR3 DNA: TGTGCCAGCAGCCCCGGAGGCTATGGCTACACCTTC.

This clonotype showed up just once. The V and J genes are TRBV5-1 and TRBJ1-6, with D unclear. This CDR3 region has 13 residues. CDR1 and CDR2 (germline): SGHRS, YFSETQ. The germline V and J ends were trimmed by 3 bases and 7 bases, with 8 bases remaining between them. The CDR3 DNA is TGCGCCAGCAGCTGGAGTGTAAATTCACCCCTCCACTTT. It specifies CASSWSVNSPLHF.

This clonotype was recorded a few times. The J gene is TRBJ1-1, the V gene TRBV14, with 9 bases fitting TRBD1. Germline assignment: CDR1 SGHDN and CDR2 FVKESK. With V trimmed by 6 bases and J by 1 base, 6 bases remained unmatched. CDR3 length: 15 residues. The CDR3 DNA is TGTGCCAGCAGGAAACAGGGGGCGGGGAACACTGAAGCTTTCTTT. Its translation is CASRKQGAGNTEAFF.

This sequence joins TRBV6-5 and TRBJ1-1, with 7 positions matching TRBD1. Trimming took 0 bases from V and 5 from J; bases not matched to a gene: 3. In germline, CDR1 is MNHEY, CDR2 SVGAGI. The CDR3 sequence is 14 residues long. CDR3 in amino acids: CASSYSEGATEAFF. CDR3 in DNA: TGTGCCAGCAGTTACTCGGAGGGGGCGACTGAAGCTTTCTTT.

This clonotype has just one count. V is TRBV7-2 and J is TRBJ1-2, with a tentative D call TRBD1 (6 bases). Germline CDR1 is SGHTA and CDR2 is FQGNSA. Trimming took off 3 bases at V and 6 bases at J, with 20 bases between the two ends. The CDR3 contains 16 residues. The CDR3 nucleotides are TGTGCCAGCAGCTTCACAGTACAGGGTGCGAGGGATGGCTACACCTTC. Encoded protein: CASSFTVQGARDGYTF.

In this sample, this clonotype turned up once. The chain recombines TRBV6-4 with TRBJ2-2; 7 bases fit TRBD2. Germline V gives CDR1 MRHNA, CDR2 SNTAGT. The trim removed 6 bases at V and 4 bases at J, leaving 8 bases unmatched. The CDR3 has 15 residues. The CDR3 nucleotides are TGTGCCAGCAGGCCCGGCGGGAGAGTCACCGGGGAGCTGTTTTTT. As protein: CASRPGGRVTGELFF.

As for this clonotype: The junction differs from germline at one of its ends, possibly a read error. The CDR3 spells CVSSRETSYEQYF. CDR3 nucleotides: TGTGTCAGCAGCCGAGAAACAAGCTACGAGCAGTACTTC. The chain links TRBV6-1 to TRBJ2-7; no reliable D call. Per the germline V gene, CDR1 is MNHNS and CDR2 is SASEGT. This CDR3 is built from 13 residues.

This chain uses TRBV29-1 with TRBJ1-1; D uncertain. Trimming shortened V by 4 bases and J by 4 bases, and 10 bases separated the two germline ends. The CDR3 contains 12 residues. Germline CDR1 reads SQVTM; CDR2 reads ANQGSEA. CDR3 in DNA: TGCAGCGTTGGGCAAATGAGCACTGAAGCTTTCTTT. Translated, it gives CSVGQMSTEAFF.

Regarding this clonotype: The junction departs from the called germline gene at one end, perhaps through a read error. This chain uses TRBV12-3 or TRBV12-4 with TRBJ2-4; D unresolved. The CDR3 consists of 13 residues. The CDR3 region has the DNA TGTGTCAGCAGCCCCCAAGCCAAAAACATTCAGTACTTC. Translated, it gives CVSSPQAKNIQYF.

The chain has TRBV20-1 and TRBJ1-2; D unclear. CDR1 is DFQATT and CDR2 is SNEGSKA in the germline V gene (reference sequence). Trimming pared 2 bases from V and 1 base from J, leaving 5 bases between. The CDR3 length is 12 residues. The CDR3 nucleotides are TGCAGTGCTAGAACGGTTAACTATGGCTACACCTTC. Protein: CSARTVNYGYTF.

This clonotype turned up a few times. This chain uses TRBV27 with TRBJ2-2; D gene ambiguous. CDR3 length equals 15 residues. The V end was cut by 4 bases, the J end by 0 bases, with 9 bases between. Germline CDR1 MNHEY, CDR2 SMNVEV (reference sequence). The CDR3 here is CASSSLGPNTGELFF. The CDR3 DNA follows: TGTGCCAGCAGTTCCCTCGGCCCGAACACCGGGGAGCTGTTTTTT.

This clonotype was seen only once. The V call is TRBV20-1, the J call TRBJ2-1, with 9 bases identical to TRBD2. The length of the CDR3 is 16 residues. The germline V gene has CDR1 DFQATT and CDR2 SNEGSKA (reference sequence). With V trimmed by 6 bases and J by 0 bases, 9 bases remained unmatched. The CDR3, as DNA: TGCAGTGCCCCTCCAGCGGGAGGACTCTCCTACAATGAGCAGTTCTTC. Encoded protein: CSAPPAGGLSYNEQFF.